This entry concerns a single T cell receptor (beta chain). Its antigen is still unknown. It may be a read error: a sequence one base away is much more abundant. The germline V gene has CDR1 MNHEY and CDR2 SMNVEV (reference sequence). The CDR3 length is 18 residues. The authors ran a second PCR of about 7 to 11 cycles using a sample-barcoded 5' primer and a J-beta primer mix. Every sample gave at least 2.5 million paired-end reads containing CDR3. TCRdb called the 5' RACE reads again in MiXCR, with one record for every CDR3 protein. The repertoire includes more than 800,000 distinct CDR3 sequences, about 28% of them detected once, and about 18% sits in the top ten. In each sample, at least 7 million PBMCs were isolated. These data are taken from a study of blood T cells in healthy people across ages. Study-level information: Template-switching capture recovered about one barcoded beta molecule per two T cells.

Study-level points and caveats: Observed TCR beta diversity per million T cells went down as age went up. This fall followed a roughly linear course with age.

Sequences were obtained from blood. The sequence was collected from a woman aged 80 or over in good health. This rearrangement joins TRBV27 to TRBJ2-6, with D perhaps TRBD1 (5 bases). CDR3 sequence (DNA): TGTGCCAGCAGTTTCGCAGGGCGAGGATTCTCTGGGGCCAACGTCCGGACTTTC. Residues: CASSFAGRGFSGANVRTF.